These 26 T cell receptor beta chains came from one sample sequenced in a study of technical replicates of blood from a handful of donors (TCRdb year 2017). The library came from the immunoSEQ multiplex PCR assay. The immuneACCESS repertoire file appears here via TCRdb, limited to in-frame rearrangements. These files lack a portion of the clones; in checked studies, under half of the deficit traces to unresolved V genes, and the cause of the others is not known. The sample data list 65,000 to 95,000 clones, and about 97% of these were observed just once. Together, the top ten hold under 0.35% of the sample. Specimen: T cells isolated from PBMCs. All receptors derive from a human donor in good health.

The chain uses TRBV11-2 and TRBJ2-6; D ambiguous. The CDR3 spans 10 residues. V was clipped by 6 bases and J by 13 bases, with 7 bases between them. Per the germline V gene, CDR1 is SGHAT and CDR2 is FQNNGV. CDR3 region: CASSEVVLTF. CDR3 DNA sequence: TGTGCCAGCAGTGAGGTGGTCCTGACTTTC.

The genes are TRBV28 and TRBJ2-7, with D uncertain. V gave up 4 bases and J gave up 1 base, with 11 bases separating them. The CDR3 is made up of 14 amino acids. CDR1 is MDHEN, CDR2 SYDVKM, per germline. The CDR3 DNA follows: TGTGCCAGCAGTTCCCTCTTACAGTCCTACGAGCAGTACTTC. Translated, it gives CASSSLLQSYEQYF.

The chain recombines TRBV27 with TRBJ2-7; 9 bases map to TRBD2. The CDR3 has 16 amino acids. J lost 5 bases, V lost 6 bases, and 14 bases had no gene match. Germline CDR1 and CDR2: MNHEY and SMNVEV (reference sequence). CDR3 residues: CASRTRLAALGDEQYF. CDR3 nucleotide sequence: TGTGCCAGCAGAACACGACTAGCGGCCCTGGGAGACGAGCAGTACTTC.

The chain couples TRBV5-4 to TRBJ1-1; D not resolved. CDR3 length: 14 residues. V was trimmed by 0 bases and J by 1 base, leaving 7 bases between them. Germline V CDR1 and CDR2: SGHNT, YYREEE (reference sequence). Here the CDR3 reads CASSLGQTNTEAFF. The DNA for the CDR3 is TGTGCCAGCAGCTTGGGACAAACGAACACTGAAGCTTTCTTT.

The chain recombines TRBV11-1 with TRBJ1-3; 8 nucleotides line up with TRBD1. The ends lost 5 bases at V and 2 bases at J; junction bases unmatched: 5. Germline CDR1 is SGHAT and CDR2 is FQDESV (reference sequence). The CDR3 consists of 15 residues. CDR3 sequence (DNA): TGTGCCAGCAGCGGACAACAGGGGGCTGGAAACACCATATATTTT. Translation: CASSGQQGAGNTIYF.

The rearrangement joins TRBV6-5 to TRBJ2-7, with D possibly matching TRBD1 (6 bases). The CDR3 sequence is 14 residues long. Germline CDR1 is MNHEY and CDR2 is SVGAGI. Trimming removed 6 bases from V and 6 bases from J, with 18 bases in between. The CDR3 region has the DNA TGTGCCAGCAGCACAACAGGGTGGTTAGGCGAGCAGTACTTC. As protein: CASSTTGWLGEQYF.

The chain is built from TRBV28 and TRBJ2-7; TRBD2 matches at 10 bases. Germline CDR1 and CDR2: MDHEN and SYDVKM. The CDR3 is 15 residues long. J gave up 2 bases and V 6 bases, and 7 bases lay outside the gene matches. CDR3 sequence: CASSDHLAGAYEQYF. For the CDR3, the DNA is TGTGCCAGCAGCGACCATCTAGCGGGGGCCTACGAGCAGTACTTC.

This clone was picked up one time. J is TRBJ2-3 and V is TRBV21-1; the table assigns TRBD2, which was not confirmed against the DNA. TRBV21-1 is labeled a pseudogene. The length of the CDR3 is 16 residues. The CDR3 nucleotides are TGTGCCAGCAGCAAAGCTCTAGCGGGAGGGAGGGGTACGCAGTATTTT. It yields the protein CASSKALAGGRGTQYF.

The chain employs TRBV9 and TRBJ2-7, with TRBD1 matching 9 bases. Germline CDR1 and CDR2: SGDLS and YYNGEE. This CDR3 is built from 15 residues. The junction had 9 bases not matched to a gene; V was cut back by 3 bases and J by 5 bases. The DNA of the CDR3 is TGTGCCAGCAGCGCAACCGGACAGGGGTATGACGAGCAGTACTTC. This sequence encodes CASSATGQGYDEQYF.

The V call is TRBV14, the J call TRBJ2-5, with 10 bases fitting TRBD2. J gave up 0 bases and V 6 bases, and 4 bases lay outside the gene matches. The V gene's germline CDR1 is SGHDN and CDR2 FVKESK. CDR3 length: 15 residues. For the CDR3, the DNA is TGTGCCAGCAGACGGGGACTAGCGTACCAAGAGACCCAGTACTTC. As protein: CASRRGLAYQETQYF.

This clone was recorded a few times. V gene TRBV5-1 combines with J gene TRBJ2-7; D gene unclear. The CDR3 is 14 amino acids. The germline V gene encodes CDR1 SGHRS and CDR2 YFSETQ. Trimming pared 2 bases from V and 0 bases from J, leaving 9 bases between. The chain's CDR3 is CASSFEQSSYEQYF. As DNA, the CDR3 is TGCGCCAGCAGCTTTGAACAGAGCTCCTACGAGCAGTACTTC. The full variable domain, rest sourced from reference TRBV5-1 and TRBJ2-7, is KAGVTQTPRYLIKTRGQQVTLSCSPISGHRSVSWYQQTPGQGLQFLFEYFSETQRNKGNFPGRFSGRQFSNSRSEMNVSTLELGDSALYLCASSFEQSSYEQYFGPGTRLTVT.

The chain recombines TRBV4-2 with TRBJ2-7, with 13 bases that match TRBD2. This CDR3 has 16 amino acids. J was trimmed by 3 bases and V by 4 bases; bases with no gene match: 6. Germline lookup yields CDR1 LGHNA and CDR2 YNFKEQ. CDR3 in DNA: TGTGCCAGCAGCCCACAACTAGCGGGAGGGCGCTACGAGCAGTACTTC. Its translation is CASSPQLAGGRYEQYF.

The rearrangement joins TRBV7-3 to TRBJ2-2; 7 nucleotides match TRBD2. The junction had 9 bases not matched to a gene; V was cut back by 4 bases and J by 1 base. CDR1 and CDR2 from the germline V gene are SGHTA and FQGTGA. This CDR3 contains 17 residues. In nucleotides, the CDR3 is TGTGCCAGCAGCTGGTCAGGCGGGAGTGGGAACACCGGGGAGCTGTTTTTT. Encoded protein: CASSWSGGSGNTGELFF.

The V and J genes are TRBV4-1 and TRBJ1-1; TRBD1 agrees at 9 bases. Losses at the gene ends were 3 bases for V and 0 bases for J; bases not matched to a gene: 8. In germline, CDR1 is MGHRA, CDR2 YSYEKL. The CDR3 length is 17 residues. The CDR3 nucleotides are TGCGCCAGCAGCCATTACCCGGGACAGGGTCTGAACACTGAAGCTTTCTTT. This gives the protein CASSHYPGQGLNTEAFF.

The CDR3 protein is CASSFLSGRAREQFF. The CDR3 DNA reads TGTGCCAGCAGTTTTCTAAGCGGGAGGGCACGGGAGCAGTTCTTC. This chain uses TRBV6-6 with TRBJ2-1; TRBD2 aligns across 10 bases. Germline values: CDR1 MNHNY, CDR2 SVGAGI (reference sequence). The junction had 10 bases not matched to a gene; V was cut back by 4 bases and J by 10 bases. There are 15 residues in the CDR3.

V gene TRBV28 combines with J gene TRBJ2-6; 7 nucleotides line up with TRBD1. Germline CDR1 reads MDHEN; CDR2 reads SYDVKM. The CDR3 totals 15 residues. Unmatched junction bases numbered 8, after V lost 8 bases and J lost 4 bases. The chain's CDR3 is CASGDSLAGANVLTF. CDR3 coding DNA: TGTGCCAGCGGGGACAGTTTGGCCGGGGCCAACGTCCTGACTTTC.

This clone appeared a few times. The V gene is TRBV30, the J gene TRBJ2-5; D perhaps matches TRBD1 (5 bases). This CDR3 is 13 amino acids long. Germline V CDR1 and CDR2: GTSNPN, SVGIG (reference sequence). The V end lost 0 bases, the J end lost 5 bases, and 10 bases lay between the germline ends. The CDR3: CAWSVQGTETQYF. The CDR3 DNA is TGTGCCTGGAGTGTCCAGGGTACGGAGACCCAGTACTTC.

The V call is TRBV4-2, the J call TRBJ2-3; TRBD2 matches at 7 bases. Germline lookup yields CDR1 LGHNA and CDR2 YNFKEQ. This CDR3 is 17 amino acids long. V trimming: 1 base; J trimming: 8 bases; junction bases outside the gene matches: 15. The CDR3 nucleotides read TGTGCCAGCAGCCAAGTCTTATCGGGAGGCCGCCTGGGTACGCAGTATTTT. This codes for CASSQVLSGGRLGTQYF.

V and J are TRBV2 and TRBJ2-7; no definite D call. CDR3 length: 12 amino acids. CDR1 is SNHLY, CDR2 FYNNEI, per germline. V was trimmed by 6 bases and J by 4 bases, leaving 10 bases between them. The CDR3 DNA reads TGTGCCAGCAGAGACACCCTATACGAGCAGTACTTC. It yields the protein CASRDTLYEQYF.

The chain is built from TRBV10-3 and TRBJ2-1, with 10 bases matching TRBD2. Germline values: CDR1 ENHRY, CDR2 SYGVKD. With 8 bases clipped from V and 9 bases from J, the junction kept 10 bases outside the gene matches. This CDR3 is built from 14 residues. The DNA for the CDR3 is TGTGCCATCGAGCGGGAGGGAGTCGCGGGTGAGCAGTTCTTC. It translates to CAIEREGVAGEQFF.

The rearrangement joins TRBV28 to TRBJ1-2; 7 bases align to TRBD1. The CDR3 runs 15 residues. Germline assignment: CDR1 MDHEN and CDR2 SYDVKM. Trimming cost V 5 bases and J 4 bases; bases outside gene matches: 10. The CDR3 coding sequence is TGTGCCAGCAGTCACCCCGGGACAGTGAGCTATGGCTACACCTTC. Translated, it gives CASSHPGTVSYGYTF.

The gene calls are TRBV4-2 and TRBJ1-1; 7 bases agree with TRBD1. The ends lost 2 bases at V and 5 bases at J; junction bases unmatched: 8. CDR3 length: 15 amino acids. Looked up from germline, CDR1 is LGHNA and CDR2 is YNFKEQ. The CDR3 spells CASSQMEGAITEAFF. The CDR3 DNA reads TGTGCCAGCAGCCAAATGGAGGGGGCTATTACTGAAGCTTTCTTT.

In its sample, this clone was seen once. This chain joins TRBV29-1 and TRBJ1-2; tentatively, D is TRBD1 (5 bases). The CDR3 has 12 amino acids. Between the trimmed V and J ends, which lost 2 bases and 3 bases, there was a span of 7 bases. Per the germline V gene, CDR1 is SQVTM and CDR2 is ANQGSEA. In DNA form, the CDR3 reads TGCAGCGTTGAATGGACATACTATGGCTACACCTTC. The encoded protein is CSVEWTYYGYTF.

The chain combines TRBV4-3 with TRBJ1-1, with unresolved D. The CDR3 loop spans 14 amino acids. Between the trimmed V and J ends, which lost 1 base and 0 bases, there was a span of 6 bases. Germline CDR1 is LGHNA and CDR2 is YSLEER. As DNA, the CDR3 is TGCGCCAGCAGCCAAGGCAGGTTGAACACTGAAGCTTTCTTT. Translating gives CASSQGRLNTEAFF.

The count of this clone is one. CDR3: CATSRGPGAEDTQYF. CDR3 bases: TGTGCCACCAGCAGAGGTCCGGGAGCTGAAGATACGCAGTATTTT. The chain uses TRBV15 and TRBJ2-3; D possibly corresponds to TRBD2 (6 bases). This CDR3 has 15 amino acids. V lost 1 base to trimming and J lost 5 bases, with 13 bases between them. Germline lookup yields CDR1 LNHNV and CDR2 YYDKDF (reference sequence).

CDR3 residues: CASSLVWSSYEQYF. CDR3 nucleotide sequence: TGTGCCAGCAGCTTAGTATGGAGCTCCTACGAGCAGTACTTC. V and J are TRBV11-2 and TRBJ2-7; unclear D gene. The CDR3 is 14 residues long. The V gene lost 1 base and the J gene lost 0 bases, with 7 bases spanning the gap. CDR1 and CDR2 (germline): SGHAT, FQNNGV.